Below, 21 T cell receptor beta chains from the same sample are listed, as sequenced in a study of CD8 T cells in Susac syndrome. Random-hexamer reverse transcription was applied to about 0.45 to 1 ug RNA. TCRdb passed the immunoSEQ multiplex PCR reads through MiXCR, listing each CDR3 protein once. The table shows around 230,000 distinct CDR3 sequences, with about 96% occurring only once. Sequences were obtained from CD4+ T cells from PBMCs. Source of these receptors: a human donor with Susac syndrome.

The CDR3 DNA follows: TGTGCCAGCAGCTGGCAAGCGGCTATCTCCTACAATGAGCAGTTCTTC. Its translation: CASSWQAAISYNEQFF. The chain combines TRBV3-1 with TRBJ2-1, with TRBD2 as a possible D gene (5 bases). The CDR3 extends over 16 amino acids. The V and J ends lost 5 bases and 0 bases respectively, with 14 bases between them. Germline-derived CDR1 and CDR2 are LGHDT and YNNKEL (reference sequence).

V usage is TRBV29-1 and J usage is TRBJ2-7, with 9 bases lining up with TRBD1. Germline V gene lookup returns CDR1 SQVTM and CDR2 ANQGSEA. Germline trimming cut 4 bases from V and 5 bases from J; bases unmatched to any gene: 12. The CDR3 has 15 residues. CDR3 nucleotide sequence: TGCAGCGTTGCAGAGACAGGGGGACCATTCAACGAGCAGTACTTC. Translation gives CSVAETGGPFNEQYF.

The CDR3 nucleotides are TGTGCCAGCAGCTCCCGACTAGCGGAGAGGGGTGGTGAGCAGTTCTTC. It specifies CASSSRLAERGGEQFF. The chain carries TRBV7-9 and TRBJ2-1, with TRBD2 identical over 9 bases. Germline V gene lookup returns CDR1 SEHNR and CDR2 FQNEAQ (reference sequence). V was pared by 4 bases and J by 9 bases, with 13 bases of the junction left unmatched. The CDR3 sequence is 16 residues long. The variable domain in full, completed from reference TRBV7-9 and TRBJ2-1, reads DTGVSQNPRHKITKRGQNVTFRCDPISEHNRLYWYRQTLGQGPEFLTYFQNEAQLEKSRLLSDRFSAERPKGSFSTLEIQRTEQGDSAMYLCASSSRLAERGGEQFFGPGTRLTVL.

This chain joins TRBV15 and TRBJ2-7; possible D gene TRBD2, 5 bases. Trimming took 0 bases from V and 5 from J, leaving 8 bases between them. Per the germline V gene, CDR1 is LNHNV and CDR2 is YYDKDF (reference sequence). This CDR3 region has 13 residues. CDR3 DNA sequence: TGTGCCACCAGCAGAGATCGGGGTAACGAGCAGTACTTC. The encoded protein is CATSRDRGNEQYF. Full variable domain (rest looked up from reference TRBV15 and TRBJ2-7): DAMVIQNPRYQVTQFGKPVTLSCSQTLNHNVMYWYQQKSSQAPKLLFHYYDKDFNNEADTPDNFQSRRPNTSFCFLDIRSPGLGDTAMYLCATSRDRGNEQYFGPGTRLTVT.

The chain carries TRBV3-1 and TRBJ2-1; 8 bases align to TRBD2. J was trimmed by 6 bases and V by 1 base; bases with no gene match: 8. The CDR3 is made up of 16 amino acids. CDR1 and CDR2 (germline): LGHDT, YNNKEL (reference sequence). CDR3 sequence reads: CASSQARGLGANEQFF. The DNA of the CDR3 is TGTGCCAGCAGCCAAGCTCGGGGACTAGGGGCCAATGAGCAGTTCTTC.

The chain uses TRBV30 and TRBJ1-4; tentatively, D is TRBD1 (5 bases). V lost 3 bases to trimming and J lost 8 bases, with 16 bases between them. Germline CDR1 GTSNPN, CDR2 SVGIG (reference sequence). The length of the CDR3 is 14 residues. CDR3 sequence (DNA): TGTGCCTGGAGCCCCGGGCAGGGCGAGGAAAAACTGTTTTTT. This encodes CAWSPGQGEEKLFF.

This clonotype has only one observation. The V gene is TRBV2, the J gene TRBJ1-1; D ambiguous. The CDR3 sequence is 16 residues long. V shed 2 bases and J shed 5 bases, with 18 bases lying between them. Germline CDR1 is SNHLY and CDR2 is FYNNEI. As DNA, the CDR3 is TGTGCCAGCAGTGAACTTCGGGCGGAATCGGGGACTGAAGCTTTCTTT. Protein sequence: CASSELRAESGTEAFF.

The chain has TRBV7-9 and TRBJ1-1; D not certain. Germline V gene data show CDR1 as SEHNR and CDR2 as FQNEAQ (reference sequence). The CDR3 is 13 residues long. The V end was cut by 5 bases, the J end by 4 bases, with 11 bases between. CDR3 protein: CASSQLEGTEAFF. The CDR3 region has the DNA TGTGCCAGCAGCCAACTTGAGGGCACTGAAGCTTTCTTT.

The CDR3 nucleotides are TGTGCCAGCAGCGAAAGGACAGGGATAGCCTATGGCTACACCTTC. Protein sequence: CASSERTGIAYGYTF. The chain joins TRBV11-3 to TRBJ1-2; 8 bases line up with TRBD1. The CDR3 has 15 residues. CDR1 SGHNT and CDR2 YENEEA come from the germline V gene. V gave up 5 bases and J gave up 4 bases; unmatched junction bases: 9.

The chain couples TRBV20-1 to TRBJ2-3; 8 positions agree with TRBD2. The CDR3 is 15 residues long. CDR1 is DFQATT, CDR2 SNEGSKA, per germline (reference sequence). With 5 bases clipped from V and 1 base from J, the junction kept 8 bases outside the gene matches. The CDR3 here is CSAPPSGPRTDTQYF. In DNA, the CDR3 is TGCAGTGCTCCCCCTAGCGGGCCGCGCACAGATACGCAGTATTTT.

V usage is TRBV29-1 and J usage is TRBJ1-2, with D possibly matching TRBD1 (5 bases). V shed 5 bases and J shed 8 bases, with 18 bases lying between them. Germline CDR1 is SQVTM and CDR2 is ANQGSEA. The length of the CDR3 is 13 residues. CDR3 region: CSVPGTNDFGYTF. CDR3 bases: TGCAGCGTTCCCGGGACTAACGACTTCGGCTACACCTTC.

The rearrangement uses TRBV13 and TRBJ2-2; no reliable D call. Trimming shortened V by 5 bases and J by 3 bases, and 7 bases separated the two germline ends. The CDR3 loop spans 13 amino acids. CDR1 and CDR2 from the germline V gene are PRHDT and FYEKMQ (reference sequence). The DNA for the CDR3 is TGTGCCAGCAGCCTCCGGGACACCGGGGAGCTGTTTTTT. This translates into CASSLRDTGELFF.

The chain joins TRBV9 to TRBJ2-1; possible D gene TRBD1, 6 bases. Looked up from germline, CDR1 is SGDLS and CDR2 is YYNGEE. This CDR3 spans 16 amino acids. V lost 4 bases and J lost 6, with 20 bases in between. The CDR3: CASSPTGPGVPNEQFF. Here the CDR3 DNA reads TGTGCCAGCAGCCCGACAGGTCCAGGGGTCCCCAATGAGCAGTTCTTC.

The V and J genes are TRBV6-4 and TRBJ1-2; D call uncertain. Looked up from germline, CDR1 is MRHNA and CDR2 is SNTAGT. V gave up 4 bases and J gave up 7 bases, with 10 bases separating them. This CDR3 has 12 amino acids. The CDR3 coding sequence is TGTGCCAGCAGTGGGTGGGATGGTGGCTACACCTTC. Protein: CASSGWDGGYTF.

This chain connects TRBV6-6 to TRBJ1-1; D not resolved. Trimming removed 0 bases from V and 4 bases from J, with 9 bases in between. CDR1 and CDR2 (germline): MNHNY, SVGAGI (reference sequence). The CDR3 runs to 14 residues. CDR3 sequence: CASSYSIRGTEAFF. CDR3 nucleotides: TGTGCCAGCAGTTACTCGATCCGGGGCACTGAAGCTTTCTTT.

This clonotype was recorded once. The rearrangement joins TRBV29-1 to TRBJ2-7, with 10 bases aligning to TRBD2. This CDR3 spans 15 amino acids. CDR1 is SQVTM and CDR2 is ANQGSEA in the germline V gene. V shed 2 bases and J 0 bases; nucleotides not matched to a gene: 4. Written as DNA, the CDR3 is TGCAGCGTTGAATCTCCTAGCGGGGGCTCCTACGAGCAGTACTTC. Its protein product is CSVESPSGGSYEQYF.

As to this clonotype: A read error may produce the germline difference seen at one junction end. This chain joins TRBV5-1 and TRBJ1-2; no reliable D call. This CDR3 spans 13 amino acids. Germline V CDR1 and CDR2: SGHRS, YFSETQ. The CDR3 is CASSPGDRWFPYF. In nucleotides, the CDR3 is TGCGCCAGCAGCCCCGGGGATCGATGGTTTCCGTACTTC.

This CDR3 reads CAWSRVRQNTGELFF. CDR3 in DNA: TGTGCCTGGAGTAGGGTGAGACAGAACACCGGGGAGCTGTTTTTT. The rearrangement joins TRBV30 to TRBJ2-2; D is unresolved. Germline V CDR1 and CDR2: GTSNPN, SVGIG (reference sequence). CDR3 size: 15 residues. The V end was cut by 2 bases, the J end by 1 base, with 11 bases between.

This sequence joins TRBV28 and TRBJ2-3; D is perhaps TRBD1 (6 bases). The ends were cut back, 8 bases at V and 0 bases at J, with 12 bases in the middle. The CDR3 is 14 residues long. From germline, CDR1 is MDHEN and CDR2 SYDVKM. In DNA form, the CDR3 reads TGTGCCAGCTCGGGACACCTGAGCACAGATACGCAGTATTTT. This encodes CASSGHLSTDTQYF.

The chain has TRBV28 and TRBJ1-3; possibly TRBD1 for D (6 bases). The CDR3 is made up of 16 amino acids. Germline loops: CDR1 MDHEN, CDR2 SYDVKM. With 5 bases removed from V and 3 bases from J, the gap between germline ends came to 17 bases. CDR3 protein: CASSPPGGAFGNTIYF. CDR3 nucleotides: TGTGCCAGCAGTCCGCCCGGGGGGGCCTTTGGAAACACCATATATTTT.

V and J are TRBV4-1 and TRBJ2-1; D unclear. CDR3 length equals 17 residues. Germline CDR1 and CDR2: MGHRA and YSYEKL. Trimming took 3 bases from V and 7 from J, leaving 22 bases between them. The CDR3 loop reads CASSHKSSGPALNEQFF. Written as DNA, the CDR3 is TGCGCCAGCAGCCATAAATCTTCCGGGCCGGCCCTTAATGAGCAGTTCTTC.